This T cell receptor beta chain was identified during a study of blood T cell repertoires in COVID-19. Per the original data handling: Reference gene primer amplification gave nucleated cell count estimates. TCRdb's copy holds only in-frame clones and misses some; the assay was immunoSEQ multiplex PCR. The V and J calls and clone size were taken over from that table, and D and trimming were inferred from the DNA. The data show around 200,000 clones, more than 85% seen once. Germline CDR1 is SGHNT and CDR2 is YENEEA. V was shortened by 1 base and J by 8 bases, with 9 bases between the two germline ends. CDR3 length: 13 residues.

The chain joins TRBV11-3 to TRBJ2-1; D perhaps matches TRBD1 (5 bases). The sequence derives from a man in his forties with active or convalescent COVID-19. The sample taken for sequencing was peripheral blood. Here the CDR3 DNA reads TGTGCCAGCAGCTTAGGACAGACTGATGAGCAGTTCTTC. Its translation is CASSLGQTDEQFF.